The 13 T cell receptor beta chains reported below all come from one sample, sequenced in a study of T cell responses to AZD1222 COVID-19 vaccine. Sequencing used immunoSEQ multiplex PCR; TCRdb keeps in-frame clones, though not all of them. The table includes some 120,000 clones, roughly 84% detected once. The sample in question was peripheral blood, obtained on day 0 of AZD1222 vaccination. The source is an adult in good health.

The chain has TRBV6-5 and TRBJ2-7; D possibly uses TRBD1 or TRBD2 (5 bases each). V lost 5 bases, J lost 2 bases, and 13 bases lay in between. CDR1 and CDR2 from the germline V gene are MNHEY and SVGAGI. The CDR3 consists of 14 residues. The CDR3 region is CASSRRDPPYEQYF. The CDR3 region has the DNA TGTGCCAGCAGTAGACGGGACCCCCCCTACGAGCAGTACTTC.

The V gene is TRBV5-8, the J gene TRBJ2-3, with no clear D. This CDR3 is 15 amino acids long. Trimming stripped 1 base from V and 1 base from J, with 10 bases between. Germline-derived CDR1 and CDR2 are SGHTS and YDEGEE. DNA of the CDR3: TGTGCCAGCAGCTTGTTAGGTTCCGGCACAGATACGCAGTATTTT. It yields the protein CASSLLGSGTDTQYF.

This clone is a singleton in its sample. The junction differs from germline at one of its ends, possibly a read error. This chain connects TRBV7-3 to TRBJ2-1; TRBD2 agrees at 8 bases. The CDR3 runs to 15 residues. In germline, CDR1 is SGHTA, CDR2 FQGTGA. DNA of the CDR3: TGTGCCAGCAGTTTAAGCGGGAGCTCCTACAATGAGCAGTTCTTC. It yields the protein CASSLSGSSYNEQFF. Supplemented by reference TRBV7-3 and TRBJ2-1, the full variable domain reads GAGVSQTPSNKVTEKGKYVELRCDPISGHTALYWYRQSLGQGPEFLIYFQGTGAADDSGLPNDRFFAVRPEGSVSTLKIQRTERGDSAVYLCASSLSGSSYNEQFFGPGTRLTVL.

This chain links TRBV19 with TRBJ1-2, with D unclear. Trimming took off 6 bases at V and 3 bases at J, with 20 bases between the two ends. The CDR3 sequence is 16 residues long. Germline CDR1 LNHDA, CDR2 SQIVND (reference sequence). DNA of the CDR3: TGTGCCAGTAGGGGTCGGACGTGGGATGGCGACTATGGCTACACCTTC. It encodes CASRGRTWDGDYGYTF. Looking up the rest from reference TRBV19 and TRBJ1-2 gives the full variable domain: DGGITQSPKYLFRKEGQNVTLSCEQNLNHDAMYWYRQDPGQGLRLIYYSQIVNDFQKGDIAEGYSVSREKKESFPLTVTSAQKNPTAFYLCASRGRTWDGDYGYTFGSGTRLTVV.

The CDR3 region has the DNA TGTGCCAGCAGCTTGGAAGCAGCGAACTATGGCTACACCTTC. This encodes CASSLEAANYGYTF. The V call is TRBV5-4, the J call TRBJ1-2; D is ambiguous. This CDR3 has 14 residues. CDR1 and CDR2 from the germline V gene are SGHNT and YYREEE (reference sequence). Trimming removed 0 bases from V and 2 bases from J, with 8 bases in between.

The J gene is TRBJ1-2, the V gene TRBV27; possible D gene TRBD1, 5 bases. The CDR3 is 14 residues long. V was trimmed by 5 bases and J by 4 bases, leaving 14 bases between them. Germline CDR1 MNHEY, CDR2 SMNVEV (reference sequence). The CDR3 DNA follows: TGTGCCAGCAGTCCCAAGCAGGGCAGCTATGGCTACACCTTC. This gives the protein CASSPKQGSYGYTF.

The chain is built from TRBV2 and TRBJ2-3; 10 bases match TRBD2. CDR1 SNHLY and CDR2 FYNNEI come from the germline V gene. The CDR3 is 14 residues long. After removal of 8 bases from V and 5 bases from J, the junction contained 7 bases not matched to a gene. The CDR3 loop reads CASLAGEELDTQYF. CDR3 coding DNA: TGTGCCAGCCTAGCGGGGGAAGAGTTAGATACGCAGTATTTT.

There are a few counts of this clone. CDR3 amino acids: CASSVQQGVDEQYF. CDR3 DNA sequence: TGTGCCAGCAGCGTACAGCAGGGTGTAGACGAGCAGTACTTC. V is TRBV9 and J is TRBJ2-7, with a weak D call TRBD1 (5 bases). Trimming shortened V by 1 base and J by 5 bases, and 13 bases separated the two germline ends. Germline V gene sequence: CDR1 SGDLS, CDR2 YYNGEE. The CDR3 covers 14 residues.

The chain couples TRBV10-1 to TRBJ2-7; 9 bases agree with TRBD2. The V gene end was trimmed by 0 bases and the J gene end by 3 bases; junction bases not matched to a gene: 0. Germline CDR1 WNHNN, CDR2 SYGVQD (reference sequence). This CDR3 has 14 residues. The CDR3 reads CASSESSGSYEQYF. The CDR3 DNA follows: TGCGCCAGCAGTGAGTCTAGCGGGAGCTACGAGCAGTACTTC.

The chain joins TRBV5-1 to TRBJ1-1; tentatively, D is TRBD1 (6 bases). The CDR3 totals 14 residues. Germline-derived CDR1 and CDR2 are SGHRS and YFSETQ. V was clipped by 2 bases and J by 0 bases, with 8 bases between them. The chain's CDR3 is CASSLQGMNTEAFF. CDR3 bases: TGCGCCAGCAGCTTACAGGGAATGAACACTGAAGCTTTCTTT.

The chain has TRBV11-3 and TRBJ2-2, with a weak D call TRBD1 (6 bases). Trimming cost V 3 bases and J 0 bases, with 8 bases left between them. The CDR3 loop spans 15 amino acids. Germline CDR1 and CDR2: SGHNT and YENEEA. The CDR3 loop reads CASSFGTPNTGELFF. The CDR3 region has the DNA TGTGCCAGCAGCTTCGGGACACCGAACACCGGGGAGCTGTTTTTT.

This sequence joins TRBV7-3 and TRBJ2-3; D is undetermined. Germline V CDR1 and CDR2: SGHTA, FQGTGA. Trimming removed 4 bases at V and 14 bases at J, with 19 bases between. This CDR3 has 13 amino acids. Here the CDR3 reads CASSSNALRPPYF. The CDR3 region has the DNA TGTGCCAGCAGCTCTAATGCGTTGAGGCCCCCGTATTTT.

This sequence joins TRBV11-2 and TRBJ2-5; D is undetermined. The CDR3 is 14 residues long. The germline CDR1 and CDR2 sequences are SGHAT and FQNNGV. The ends were cut back, 5 bases at V and 5 bases at J, with 15 bases in the middle. CDR3 in DNA: TGTGCCAGCAGCCCCCCGCCGATTGGGGAGACCCAGTACTTC. As protein: CASSPPPIGETQYF.